These 22 T cell receptor beta chains share one sample of origin, sequenced in a study of radiotherapy plus CTLA-4 blockade in lung cancer. Repertoires were generated with immunoSEQ multiplex PCR, while TCRdb's copy carries only in-frame clones and drops some. The repertoire holds roughly 62,000 clones, with approximately 80% as singletons. Sample: peripheral blood, taken from a patient treated with radiotherapy plus ipilimumab. These receptors were obtained from a human donor with non-small cell lung cancer who had a complete response to radiotherapy plus ipilimumab.

This chain uses TRBV11-2 with TRBJ2-2; 9 bases match TRBD1. The CDR3 consists of 17 residues. Unmatched junction bases numbered 10, after V lost 2 bases and J lost 6 bases. Germline CDR1 and CDR2: SGHAT and FQNNGV. The CDR3, as DNA: TGTGCCAGCAGCTTACGAGTGGGACAGGGATACCCCGGGGAGCTGTTTTTT. Amino acids: CASSLRVGQGYPGELFF.

This clone was counted between two and nine times. The chain recombines TRBV11-2 with TRBJ1-2, with no clear D. The CDR3 has 15 amino acids. Per the germline V gene, CDR1 is SGHAT and CDR2 is FQNNGV. Between the trimmed V and J ends, which lost 5 bases and 4 bases, there was a span of 17 bases. CDR3 in DNA: TGTGCCAGCAGCCCACGGACTGCTGTTCCCTATGGCTACACCTTC. Protein sequence: CASSPRTAVPYGYTF.

The chain uses TRBV18 and TRBJ1-5, with D perhaps TRBD1 (5 bases). Deletions cut 0 bases from V and 5 bases from J, with 8 bases between. Per the germline V gene, CDR1 is KGHSH and CDR2 is LQKENI. This CDR3 has 14 amino acids. The CDR3 DNA reads TGTGCCAGCTCACCACCGACAGTTTATCAGCCCCAGCATTTT. Its translation is CASSPPTVYQPQHF.

This clone appeared a few times. CDR3 protein: CASSTDRGLTEAFF. DNA for the CDR3: TGTGCCAGCAGCACCGACAGGGGGCTAACTGAAGCTTTCTTT. This chain connects TRBV11-3 to TRBJ1-1; 10 bases map to TRBD1. This CDR3 spans 14 amino acids. The ends lost 5 bases at V and 5 bases at J; junction bases unmatched: 5. Germline CDR1 and CDR2: SGHNT and YENEEA. The whole variable domain, remainder taken from reference TRBV11-3 and TRBJ1-1, is EAGVVQSPRYKIIEKKQPVAFWCNPISGHNTLYWYLQNLGQGPELLIRYENEEAVDDSQLPKDRFSAERLKGVDSTLKIQPAELGDSAVYLCASSTDRGLTEAFFGQGTRLTVV.

The sample holds one count of this clone. This chain links TRBV2 with TRBJ1-6, with D tentatively TRBD1 (5 bases). Per the germline V gene, CDR1 is SNHLY and CDR2 is FYNNEI. The V end was cut by 4 bases, the J end by 9 bases, with 22 bases between. The CDR3 length is 17 residues. The CDR3 coding sequence is TGTGCCAGCAGTGCTCAGGGACCCGATAGGCCGGGTTCACCCCTCCACTTT. It codes for CASSAQGPDRPGSPLHF.

The rearrangement joins TRBV19 to TRBJ2-7, with D perhaps matching TRBD1 or TRBD2 (6 bases each). Germline V gene lookup returns CDR1 LNHDA and CDR2 SQIVND (reference sequence). V was clipped by 8 bases and J by 4 bases, with 21 bases between them. CDR3 length equals 15 residues. This chain's CDR3 is CASGPLGGLAYEQYF. CDR3 DNA sequence: TGTGCCAGTGGGCCCTTGGGGGGCCTTGCGTACGAGCAGTACTTC.

CDR3 bases: TGTGCCAGCAGCTTGGTCCAGGGTGGCTCCTACGAGCAGTACTTC. It translates to CASSLVQGGSYEQYF. The chain joins TRBV5-5 to TRBJ2-7; the D gene is possibly TRBD1 (5 bases). The V gene's germline CDR1 is SGHKS and CDR2 YYEKEE (reference sequence). The CDR3 runs 15 residues. V lost 0 bases, J lost 0 bases, and 10 bases lay in between.

This clone showed up just a few times. This chain links TRBV5-4 with TRBJ2-1, with 16 bases matching TRBD2. CDR1 and CDR2 from the germline V gene are SGHNT and YYREEE (reference sequence). The CDR3 is 16 amino acids. The V segment lost 4 bases and the J segment 9 bases; nucleotides outside the gene matches: 7. The DNA of the CDR3 is TGTGCCAGCAGCACAGGGACTAGCGGGGGGGCAGGTGAGCAGTTCTTC. Translated: CASSTGTSGGAGEQFF.

The rearrangement uses TRBV4-2 and TRBJ1-2, with 7 bases identical to TRBD1. This CDR3 comprises 15 residues. Trimming took 3 bases from V and 6 from J; bases not matched to a gene: 10. From germline, CDR1 is LGHNA and CDR2 YNFKEQ. DNA of the CDR3: TGTGCCAGCAGCCAGGAAACAGGGGAATACCATGGCTACACCTTC. Its protein product is CASSQETGEYHGYTF.

The V gene is TRBV25-1, the J gene TRBJ1-3, with D unclear. The germline V gene has CDR1 MGHDK and CDR2 SYGVNS. V was pared by 2 bases and J by 0 bases, with 8 bases between. The CDR3 sequence is 15 residues long. Written as DNA, the CDR3 is TGTGCCAGCAGTGAAAAGGTGGTCTCTGGAAACACCATATATTTT. This encodes CASSEKVVSGNTIYF.

The V call is TRBV4-3, the J call TRBJ2-3; D tentatively reads TRBD1 or TRBD2 (6 bases each). The CDR3 has 17 residues. Trimming left V 0 bases short and J 7 bases short, with 20 bases between. Germline CDR1 LGHNA, CDR2 YSLEER. DNA of the CDR3: TGCGCCAGCAGCCAAGATCGGGGGCTCGGGGCCCTCAATACGCAGTATTTT. Translation: CASSQDRGLGALNTQYF.

The V and J genes are TRBV7-9 and TRBJ2-2; D gene uncertain. The CDR3 is 12 residues long. V was trimmed by 5 bases and J by 3 bases, leaving 4 bases between them. Germline V gene data show CDR1 as SEHNR and CDR2 as FQNEAQ (reference sequence). Written as DNA, the CDR3 is TGTGCCAGCAGCGGTGACACCGGGGAGCTGTTTTTT. Translated, it gives CASSGDTGELFF.

The chain combines TRBV30 with TRBJ2-1; D unclear. Per the germline V gene, CDR1 is GTSNPN and CDR2 is SVGIG (reference sequence). The V end lost 0 bases, the J end lost 9 bases, and 9 bases lay between the germline ends. The CDR3 totals 12 residues. The CDR3 here is CAWSVNWGEQFF. The CDR3 nucleotides are TGTGCCTGGAGTGTAAACTGGGGTGAGCAGTTCTTC.

This clone was seen a single time. The rearrangement uses TRBV7-2 and TRBJ2-7; 8 bases are shared with TRBD2. Germline V CDR1 and CDR2: SGHTA, FQGNSA. CDR3 length: 16 amino acids. The V gene end was trimmed by 4 bases and the J gene end by 2 bases; junction bases not matched to a gene: 10. This CDR3 reads CASSSRGSGRPYEQYV. The DNA for the CDR3 is TGTGCCAGCAGCTCCCGCGGAAGCGGGAGACCCTACGAGCAGTACGTC.

The rearrangement joins TRBV30 to TRBJ1-5; no firm D call. Germline CDR1 is GTSNPN and CDR2 is SVGIG (reference sequence). The CDR3 has 13 amino acids. Trimming removed 1 base from V and 6 bases from J, with 10 bases in between. CDR3 amino acids: CAWSGGGGQPQHF. DNA for the CDR3: TGTGCCTGGAGTGGAGGAGGAGGTCAGCCCCAGCATTTT.

The V gene is TRBV5-1, the J gene TRBJ1-6; D might be TRBD1 (6 bases). V lost 0 bases and J 5 bases, leaving 9 bases between the germline ends. This CDR3 is 15 amino acids long. Germline CDR1 and CDR2: SGHRS and YFSETQ. The CDR3, as DNA: TGCGCCAGCAGCTTGGGACAGGCTGATAATTCACCCCTCCACTTT. Its translation is CASSLGQADNSPLHF. Using reference TRBV5-1 and TRBJ1-6 for the parts outside the CDR3, the full variable domain is KAGVTQTPRYLIKTRGQQVTLSCSPISGHRSVSWYQQTPGQGLQFLFEYFSETQRNKGNFPGRFSGRQFSNSRSEMNVSTLELGDSALYLCASSLGQADNSPLHFGNGTRLTVT.

The chain recombines TRBV7-9 with TRBJ1-5; D call uncertain. Germline CDR1 and CDR2: SEHNR and FQNEAQ (reference sequence). V was shortened by 2 bases and J by 6 bases, with 20 bases between the two germline ends. This CDR3 has 17 residues. The CDR3 region has the DNA TGTGCCAGCAGCTTATTTTCCAGTCAATTGAAGGGTCAGCCCCAGCATTTT. It specifies CASSLFSSQLKGQPQHF.

J is TRBJ2-1 and V is TRBV7-2; 10 bases match TRBD2. V lost 7 bases, J lost 8 bases, and 8 bases stayed unmatched. The germline V gene has CDR1 SGHTA and CDR2 FQGNSA. The CDR3 covers 14 residues. Written as DNA, the CDR3 is TGTGCCAGCATGGGTACTAGCGGGAAGCATGAGCAGTTCTTC. It yields the protein CASMGTSGKHEQFF.

The V and J genes are TRBV10-1 and TRBJ1-5; 7 bases fit TRBD1. The CDR3 length is 14 residues. The V gene end was trimmed by 5 bases and the J gene end by 5 bases; junction bases not matched to a gene: 6. The germline V gene encodes CDR1 WNHNN and CDR2 SYGVQD (reference sequence). The CDR3 is CASSKGQRDQPQHF. The CDR3 DNA reads TGCGCCAGCAGTAAGGGACAGCGCGATCAGCCCCAGCATTTT.

This chain links TRBV5-1 with TRBJ1-1; 7 nucleotides match TRBD1. This CDR3 is built from 13 residues. V gave up 6 bases and J gave up 3 bases; unmatched junction bases: 5. Germline values: CDR1 SGHRS, CDR2 YFSETQ. The CDR3 region is CASTQGQHTEAFF. CDR3 coding DNA: TGCGCCAGCACCCAGGGACAGCACACTGAAGCTTTCTTT.

This chain connects TRBV27 to TRBJ2-5, with unresolved D. The CDR3 is 14 amino acids. CDR1 is MNHEY, CDR2 SMNVEV, per germline (reference sequence). V was clipped by 5 bases and J by 7 bases, with 17 bases between them. The CDR3 region is CASSPATSLGTQYF. The CDR3 coding sequence is TGTGCCAGCAGTCCCGCTACCTCCCTGGGGACCCAGTACTTC.

The rearrangement uses TRBV19 and TRBJ1-2, with 7 bases fitting TRBD1. The CDR3 runs 13 residues. CDR1 LNHDA and CDR2 SQIVND come from the germline V gene (reference sequence). The V and J ends lost 3 bases and 8 bases, in that order; junction bases with no gene match: 6. The CDR3: CASSMWDSRGYTF. In DNA, the CDR3 is TGTGCCAGTAGTATGTGGGACAGTAGAGGCTACACCTTC.